The present TCR beta chain was sequenced within a study of T cell responses to AZD1222 COVID-19 vaccine. CDR3 length equals 17 residues. The germline CDR1 and CDR2 sequences are SGHRS and YFSETQ. V lost 6 bases and J lost 7; bases outside the gene matches: 15. This clone was observed a handful of times. Only in-frame clones appear in the TCRdb table, and some are missing; sequencing was by immunoSEQ multiplex PCR. The data show 130,000 to 150,000 clones, with about 90% seen just once and 5% held by the top ten. The V gene is TRBV5-1, the J gene TRBJ2-2; 10 bases map to TRBD2. This sample comprised peripheral blood, obtained on day 0 of AZD1222 vaccination. The receptor was derived from an adult in good health. CDR3 nucleotide sequence: TGCGCCAGCATGCTGGGACTTGGGACTAGCGTGGTCGGGGAGCTGTTTTTT. It is translated as CASMLGLGTSVVGELFF.